The 18 T cell receptor beta chains presented below share a single source sample, sequenced in a study of OX40 agonist ivuxolimab in advanced cancers. TCRdb keeps only in-frame clones here, not all; method: immunoSEQ multiplex PCR. The sample lists 40,000 to 55,000 clones; over 80% were seen once. Sequencing used CD4+ or CD8+ T cells sorted from blood, obtained in a trial of the OX40 agonist ivuxolimab. The receptors were sampled from an adult with an advanced solid tumor such as melanoma, head and neck, liver or kidney cancer.

This clone was recorded only once. V and J are TRBV5-6 and TRBJ1-1; D unclear. The CDR3 totals 13 residues. Germline values: CDR1 SGHDT, CDR2 YYEEEE. The V and J ends lost 2 bases and 3 bases respectively, with 8 bases between them. The CDR3: CASSFMDYTEAFF. DNA of the CDR3: TGTGCCAGCAGCTTTATGGATTACACTGAAGCTTTCTTT.

The chain couples TRBV6-4 to TRBJ2-1, with D tentatively TRBD1 or TRBD2 (5 bases each). The V end lost 3 bases, the J end lost 8 bases, and 14 bases lay between the germline ends. The CDR3 loop spans 14 amino acids. Germline V gene lookup returns CDR1 MRHNA and CDR2 SNTAGT. The DNA of the CDR3 is TGTGCCAGCAGTGATAATCACAGGCGGGATGAGCAGTTCTTC. Residues: CASSDNHRRDEQFF.

The J gene is TRBJ1-6, the V gene TRBV5-1, with 8 bases matching TRBD1. There are 14 residues in the CDR3. CDR1 is SGHRS and CDR2 is YFSETQ in the germline V gene. Losses at the gene ends were 3 bases for V and 9 bases for J; bases not matched to a gene: 5. CDR3 DNA: TGCGCCAGCAGCTCCGGACAGGGAGCTTCACCCCTCCACTTT. Protein: CASSSGQGASPLHF.

The chain is built from TRBV7-9 and TRBJ1-4; D ambiguous. Germline loops: CDR1 SEHNR, CDR2 FQNEAQ (reference sequence). V lost 7 bases and J 8 bases, leaving 11 bases between the germline ends. The CDR3 is made up of 12 amino acids. The CDR3 bases are TGTGCCAGCATAGGTCTTCGGGAAAAACTGTTTTTT. Translation: CASIGLREKLFF.

A word on this clone: At the DNA level, this CDR3 is encoded by other sequences in the same sample as well. The V gene is TRBV11-2, the J gene TRBJ2-7; 7 nucleotides line up with TRBD2. The germline gives CDR1 SGHAT, CDR2 FQNNGV. J gave up 4 bases and V 5 bases, and 2 bases lay outside the gene matches. The CDR3 covers 12 residues. CDR3 in amino acids: CASSPGGYEQYF. DNA for the CDR3: TGTGCCAGCAGCCCGGGGGGTTACGAGCAGTACTTC. Based on the CDR3 plus reference TRBV11-2 and TRBJ2-7, the full variable domain is EAGVAQSPRYKIIEKRQSVAFWCNPISGHATLYWYQQILGQGPKLLIQFQNNGVVDDSQLPKDRFSAERLKGVDSTLKIQPAKLEDSAVYLCASSPGGYEQYFGPGTRLTVT.

V and J are TRBV10-3 and TRBJ1-2; D is unclear. This CDR3 contains 13 residues. Trimming stripped 3 bases from V and 2 bases from J, with 7 bases between. Germline V gene sequence: CDR1 ENHRY, CDR2 SYGVKD. The CDR3 DNA follows: TGTGCCATCAGTGAACTGCGAAACTATGGCTACACCTTC. Translating it yields CAISELRNYGYTF.

This clone was recorded once. The V and J genes are TRBV13 and TRBJ1-3; D unclear. V was cut by 0 bases and J by 4 bases, with 10 bases left in between. The CDR3 is 15 residues long. In germline, CDR1 is PRHDT, CDR2 FYEKMQ (reference sequence). This CDR3 is CASSLGVGSGNTIYF. The DNA of the CDR3 is TGTGCCAGCAGCTTAGGGGTCGGCTCGGGAAACACCATATATTTT.

The J gene is TRBJ2-1, the V gene TRBV19; D gene ambiguous. CDR1 is LNHDA and CDR2 is SQIVND in the germline V gene (reference sequence). The CDR3 has 15 amino acids. Trimming took 1 base from V and 0 from J, leaving 7 bases between them. CDR3 DNA sequence: TGTGCCAGTAGTATAGTGCAGAGCTCCTACAATGAGCAGTTCTTC. This sequence encodes CASSIVQSSYNEQFF.

This chain links TRBV19 with TRBJ1-1, with 7 bases that match TRBD1. The CDR3 contains 15 residues. With V trimmed by 4 bases and J by 3 bases, 8 bases remained unmatched. Germline V gene data show CDR1 as LNHDA and CDR2 as SQIVND (reference sequence). The CDR3 DNA follows: TGTGCCAGTAGTAAAATACAGGGGAGACACACTGAAGCTTTCTTT. It specifies CASSKIQGRHTEAFF.

The V call is TRBV5-4, the J call TRBJ1-1, with D maybe TRBD1 (5 bases). The CDR3 is 12 amino acids. V lost 6 bases and J lost 4, with 10 bases in between. Germline V CDR1 and CDR2: SGHNT, YYREEE (reference sequence). The CDR3 DNA reads as TGTGCCAGCACCCTGGGGGGCACTGAAGCTTTCTTT. Translated, it gives CASTLGGTEAFF.

The chain combines TRBV27 with TRBJ2-1; unclear D gene. V was trimmed by 3 bases and J by 6 bases, leaving 6 bases between them. The CDR3 has 12 residues. Germline V gene data show CDR1 as MNHEY and CDR2 as SMNVEV (reference sequence). The CDR3 bases are TGTGCCAGCAGTTTTCCCAGCAATGAGCAGTTCTTC. This codes for CASSFPSNEQFF.

The chain is built from TRBV30 and TRBJ1-1, with D tentatively TRBD1 (5 bases). Looked up from germline, CDR1 is GTSNPN and CDR2 is SVGIG (reference sequence). The CDR3 covers 13 residues. V was pared by 2 bases and J by 4 bases, with 11 bases between. The CDR3 DNA sequence: TGTGCCTGGAGTATTGCAGGGAGCACTGAAGCTTTCTTT. Protein: CAWSIAGSTEAFF.

This chain connects TRBV19 to TRBJ2-7; 9 bases match TRBD1. The germline V gene has CDR1 LNHDA and CDR2 SQIVND (reference sequence). With 8 bases clipped from V and 1 base from J, the junction kept 6 bases outside the gene matches. This CDR3 region has 14 residues. CDR3: CASADRGTSYEQYF. CDR3 sequence (DNA): TGTGCCAGTGCTGACAGGGGGACATCCTACGAGCAGTACTTC.

The J gene is TRBJ2-7, the V gene TRBV9; TRBD1 is a possible D gene (6 bases). Germline V lookup: CDR1 SGDLS, CDR2 YYNGEE. The V gene lost 4 bases and the J gene lost 2 bases, with 13 bases spanning the gap. The CDR3 loop spans 14 amino acids. Here the CDR3 DNA reads TGTGCCAGCAGCAAAGACAGGTTGACCTACGAGCAGTACTTC. This sequence encodes CASSKDRLTYEQYF.

This chain joins TRBV15 and TRBJ2-2; 7 nucleotides align to TRBD2. CDR3 length equals 12 residues. After removal of 6 bases from V and 5 bases from J, the junction contained 0 bases not matched to a gene. Germline-derived CDR1 and CDR2 are LNHNV and YYDKDF (reference sequence). CDR3 coding DNA: TGTGCCACCAGGGGAGGGACCGGGGAGCTGTTTTTT. It encodes CATRGGTGELFF.

The J gene is TRBJ2-7, the V gene TRBV6-5, with a weak D call TRBD2 (5 bases). This CDR3 region has 13 residues. Germline-derived CDR1 and CDR2 are MNHEY and SVGAGI. Trimming removed 5 bases at V and 6 bases at J, with 14 bases between. The CDR3 bases are TGTGCCAGCAGTGCTGCGGGTCCCAGCGAGCAGTACTTC. Translated, it gives CASSAAGPSEQYF.

This clone has a single count. The genes are TRBV10-3 and TRBJ2-1; maybe TRBD2 (5 bases). Trimming took off 3 bases at V and 3 bases at J, with 9 bases between the two ends. The CDR3 covers 14 residues. Germline CDR1 reads ENHRY; CDR2 reads SYGVKD. CDR3 sequence reads: CAISDQRIYNEQFF. CDR3 nucleotide sequence: TGTGCCATCAGTGACCAGCGGATCTACAATGAGCAGTTCTTC.

Only one count was recorded for this clone. Other nucleotide sequences in the sample specify the same CDR3. The chain carries TRBV6-6 and TRBJ2-5, with D unresolved. Germline assignment: CDR1 MNHNY and CDR2 SVGAGI (reference sequence). CDR3 length equals 13 residues. V was pared by 2 bases and J by 4 bases, with 8 bases between. CDR3 DNA sequence: TGTGCCAGCAGTTACGATGGCGGAGAGACCCAGTACTTC. Translating gives CASSYDGGETQYF.